The 20 T cell receptor beta chains presented below share a single source sample, sequenced in a study of cytomegalovirus exposure and HLA in healthy donors (dated by TCRdb to 2017 to 2019). Libraries were prepared through the immunoSEQ multiplex PCR assay. For the multiplex PCR, a mixture combining 60 forward primers for TCR Vbeta segments and 13 reverse primers for TCR Jbeta segments was used. The source is immuneACCESS, and TCRdb retained only in-frame sequences with V and J called. Part of the clones is not carried over; for the studies checked, unresolved V genes explain less than half of this, and the remainder is unexplained. This sample holds approximately 240,000 clones; around 80% were observed only once. The ten largest account for 2.7% of the sample. The sequencing sample was made of PBMCs. These TCRs come from a woman between 55 and 75 years old in good health and CMV-seropositive.

V is TRBV18 and J is TRBJ2-5; tentatively, D is TRBD2 (5 bases). V lost 4 bases and J 2 bases, leaving 11 bases between the germline ends. The germline CDR1 and CDR2 sequences are KGHSH and LQKENI. CDR3 length: 14 residues. In DNA form, the CDR3 reads TGTGCCAGCTCACTTCCGGGATCACAAGAGACCCAGTACTTC. This gives the protein CASSLPGSQETQYF. Looking up the rest from reference TRBV18 and TRBJ2-5 gives the full variable domain: NAGVMQNPRHLVRRRGQEARLRCSPMKGHSHVYWYRQLPEEGLKFMVYLQKENIIDESGMPKERFSAEFPKEGPSILRIQQVVRGDSAAYFCASSLPGSQETQYFGPGTRLLVL.

This chain connects TRBV11-2 to TRBJ1-1, with 8 positions matching TRBD1. Germline loops: CDR1 SGHAT, CDR2 FQNNGV. CDR3 length equals 13 residues. J was trimmed by 11 bases and V by 4 bases; bases with no gene match: 9. In DNA form, the CDR3 reads TGTGCCAGCAGCTCCAACAGGGGGACGTGGGCTTTCTTT. Translating it yields CASSSNRGTWAFF.

This clone was detected only a few times. V gene TRBV28 combines with J gene TRBJ2-5; 12 bases are shared with TRBD2. Germline CDR1 and CDR2: MDHEN and SYDVKM. Germline trimming cut 3 bases from V and 5 bases from J; bases unmatched to any gene: 7. The length of the CDR3 is 16 residues. The CDR3 is CASSFLAGGRRETQYF. The CDR3 DNA reads as TGTGCCAGCAGTTTCCTAGCGGGGGGGCGACGGGAGACCCAGTACTTC.

This chain links TRBV19 with TRBJ2-1; 10 nucleotides align to TRBD2. With 4 bases clipped from V and 5 bases from J, the junction kept 11 bases outside the gene matches. CDR3 length: 17 amino acids. In germline, CDR1 is LNHDA, CDR2 SQIVND (reference sequence). The CDR3 sequence is CASSKRSSGGSHNEQFF. The CDR3 DNA reads as TGTGCCAGTAGTAAAAGGTCTAGCGGGGGTAGTCACAATGAGCAGTTCTTC.

This clone has a count of ten or more. This chain connects TRBV6-5 to TRBJ2-5, with D perhaps matching TRBD2 (5 bases). The V and J ends lost 5 bases and 5 bases respectively, with 18 bases between them. Germline V gene lookup returns CDR1 MNHEY and CDR2 SVGAGI. This CDR3 comprises 15 residues. CDR3 loop: CASSQTLLGAETQYF. CDR3 bases: TGTGCCAGCAGTCAAACCCTACTAGGAGCGGAGACCCAGTACTTC.

The chain employs TRBV7-6 and TRBJ1-2, with a tentative D call TRBD1 (5 bases). The germline gives CDR1 SGHVS, CDR2 FNYEAQ. V lost 8 bases and J 4 bases, leaving 17 bases between the germline ends. This CDR3 region has 14 residues. DNA of the CDR3: TGTGCCAGCGGGGATGGTGACAGAGCCTATGGCTACACCTTC. Amino acids: CASGDGDRAYGYTF.

This chain connects TRBV28 to TRBJ1-1; D remains ambiguous. This CDR3 contains 14 residues. Germline V gives CDR1 MDHEN, CDR2 SYDVKM. Trimming pared 2 bases from V and 1 base from J, leaving 8 bases between. The CDR3 reads CASSLVSGNTEAFF. For the CDR3, the DNA is TGTGCCAGCAGTTTAGTGTCCGGGAACACTGAAGCTTTCTTT.

The rearrangement joins TRBV30 to TRBJ2-5, with D perhaps matching TRBD1 (5 bases). Per germline, CDR1 GTSNPN and CDR2 SVGIG (reference sequence). Trimming pared 5 bases from V and 5 bases from J, leaving 12 bases between. There are 12 residues in the CDR3. The CDR3 bases are TGTGCCTGGTCAGGGCAGGGTGAGACCCAGTACTTC. Amino acid sequence: CAWSGQGETQYF.

The chain is built from TRBV1 and TRBJ2-7; the tabulated D call, TRBD1, remains unverified against the DNA. TRBV1 is recorded as a pseudogene. This CDR3 is 14 amino acids long. This CDR3 is CTSSQDRAPYEQYF. CDR3 nucleotide sequence: TGCACCAGCAGCCAGGACAGGGCCCCCTACGAGCAGTACTTC.

This clone was picked up a small number of times. The rearrangement links TRBV29-1 to TRBJ2-5; 7 bases align to TRBD1. The CDR3 covers 13 residues. Trimming cost V 6 bases and J 5 bases; bases outside gene matches: 9. Germline V CDR1 and CDR2: SQVTM, ANQGSEA. The CDR3 loop reads CSVRQDRMETQYF. CDR3 sequence (DNA): TGCAGCGTGCGCCAGGACAGGATGGAGACCCAGTACTTC.

The CDR3 DNA follows: TGTGCCAGCAGTTTATATTCAGGGCGTATGGATCAGCCCCAGCATTTT. Its translation is CASSLYSGRMDQPQHF. The genes are TRBV27 and TRBJ1-5; tentatively, D is TRBD1 (5 bases). With 1 base removed from V and 5 bases from J, the gap between germline ends came to 15 bases. Germline lookup yields CDR1 MNHEY and CDR2 SMNVEV (reference sequence). The CDR3 sequence is 16 residues long.

This clone has only a few counts. The chain employs TRBV5-6 and TRBJ2-7, with 11 bases aligning to TRBD2. The V and J ends lost 5 bases and 4 bases, in that order; junction bases with no gene match: 8. CDR1 SGHDT and CDR2 YYEEEE come from the germline V gene. The CDR3 covers 15 residues. The CDR3 DNA reads TGTGCCAGCAGTTCTAGCGGGAGGTCCCATTACGAGCAGTACTTC. Translation: CASSSSGRSHYEQYF.

For the CDR3, the DNA is TGTGCCAGCAGCGACCGGGACAGGGGGCTGATAGGGGGAGCTTTCTTT. Amino acid sequence: CASSDRDRGLIGGAFF. The rearrangement uses TRBV5-6 and TRBJ1-1; 12 nucleotides line up with TRBD1. The J segment lost 10 bases and the V segment lost 4 bases, leaving 14 bases of the junction unmatched. The germline CDR1 and CDR2 sequences are SGHDT and YYEEEE. The CDR3 covers 16 residues.

The chain links TRBV4-1 to TRBJ1-4, with TRBD1 matching over 9 bases. Trimming cost V 1 base and J 8 bases; bases outside gene matches: 5. In germline, CDR1 is MGHRA, CDR2 YSYEKL. CDR3 length: 15 residues. The CDR3 loop reads CASSQAGTGYEKLFF. The CDR3 DNA follows: TGCGCCAGCAGCCAAGCCGGGACAGGGTACGAAAAACTGTTTTTT.

V gene TRBV11-2 combines with J gene TRBJ2-1; 13 bases map to TRBD2. Germline values: CDR1 SGHAT, CDR2 FQNNGV. The CDR3 extends over 17 amino acids. Losses at the gene ends were 1 base for V and 1 base for J; bases not matched to a gene: 1. The CDR3 sequence is CASSLGTSGSSYNEQFF. The CDR3 DNA follows: TGTGCCAGCAGCTTAGGGACTAGCGGGAGTTCCTACAATGAGCAGTTCTTC.

This clone was found a few times. The chain employs TRBV28 and TRBJ2-7; possibly TRBD2 for D (6 bases). V was shortened by 2 bases and J by 2 bases, with 10 bases between the two germline ends. The germline V gene encodes CDR1 MDHEN and CDR2 SYDVKM. The CDR3 loop spans 14 amino acids. The DNA for the CDR3 is TGTGCCAGCAGTTTAGGAGGGTCAGCCTACGAGCAGTACTTC. Amino acid sequence: CASSLGGSAYEQYF.

This rearrangement joins TRBV4-1 to TRBJ2-3; TRBD2 agrees at 7 bases. This CDR3 is built from 16 residues. J gave up 3 bases and V 4 bases, and 10 bases lay outside the gene matches. Germline V CDR1 and CDR2: MGHRA, YSYEKL. The CDR3 DNA sequence: TGCGCCAGCAGCCGGGTTGGGAGGGGAAGGACAGATACGCAGTATTTT. As protein: CASSRVGRGRTDTQYF.

The J gene is TRBJ2-7, the V gene TRBV28, with TRBD1 matching over 9 bases. This CDR3 is 13 amino acids long. Trimming cost V 6 bases and J 7 bases; bases outside gene matches: 7. CDR1 MDHEN and CDR2 SYDVKM come from the germline V gene. CDR3 protein: CASRTGQGREQYF. The DNA of the CDR3 is TGTGCCAGCAGGACGGGACAGGGCCGGGAGCAGTACTTC.

The chain uses TRBV4-1 and TRBJ1-1; maybe TRBD1 (5 bases). Germline CDR1 MGHRA, CDR2 YSYEKL. V was shortened by 0 bases and J by 8 bases, with 25 bases between the two germline ends. The CDR3 is 18 amino acids. Written as DNA, the CDR3 is TGCGCCAGCAGCCAAGATTGGAAACAGGAAGGCACTGGCTGGGAAGCTTTCTTT. Its translation: CASSQDWKQEGTGWEAFF.

The chain uses TRBV5-4 and TRBJ2-5; possibly TRBD2 for D (5 bases). The CDR3 contains 12 residues. CDR1 and CDR2 (germline): SGHNT, YYREEE (reference sequence). The ends were cut back, 4 bases at V and 7 bases at J, with 11 bases in the middle. As DNA, the CDR3 is TGTGCCAGCAGCCTGGTCGAGGGGACCCAGTACTTC. As protein: CASSLVEGTQYF.